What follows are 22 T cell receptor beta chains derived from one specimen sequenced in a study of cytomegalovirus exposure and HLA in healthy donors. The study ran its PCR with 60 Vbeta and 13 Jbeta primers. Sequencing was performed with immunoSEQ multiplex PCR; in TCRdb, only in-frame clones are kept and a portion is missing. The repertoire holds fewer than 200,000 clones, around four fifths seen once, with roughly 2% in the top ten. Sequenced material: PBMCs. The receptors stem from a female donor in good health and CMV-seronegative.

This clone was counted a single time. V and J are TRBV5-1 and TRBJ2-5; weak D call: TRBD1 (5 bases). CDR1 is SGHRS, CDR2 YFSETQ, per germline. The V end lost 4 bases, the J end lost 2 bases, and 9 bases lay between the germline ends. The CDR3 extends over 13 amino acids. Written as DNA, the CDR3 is TGCGCCAGCAGCGCGGACATACAAGAGACCCAGTACTTC. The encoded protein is CASSADIQETQYF.

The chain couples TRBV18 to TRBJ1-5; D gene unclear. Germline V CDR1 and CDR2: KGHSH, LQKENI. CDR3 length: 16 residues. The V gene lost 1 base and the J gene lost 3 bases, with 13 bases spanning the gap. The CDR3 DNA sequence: TGTGCCAGCTCACCACGGTCAGGAAATGACAATCAGCCCCAGCATTTT. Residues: CASSPRSGNDNQPQHF.

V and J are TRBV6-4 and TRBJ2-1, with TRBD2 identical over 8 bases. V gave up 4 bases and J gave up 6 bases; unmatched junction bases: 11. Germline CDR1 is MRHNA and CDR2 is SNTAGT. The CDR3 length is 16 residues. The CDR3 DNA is TGTGCCAGCAGTGTTCGTAGGCTAGCGGGCCGCAATGAGCAGTTCTTC. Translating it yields CASSVRRLAGRNEQFF.

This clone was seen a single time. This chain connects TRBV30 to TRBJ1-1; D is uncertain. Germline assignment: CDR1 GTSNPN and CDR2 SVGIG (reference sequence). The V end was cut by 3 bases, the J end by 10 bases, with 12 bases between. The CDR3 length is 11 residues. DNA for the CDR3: TGTGCCTGGAGCCCCCCGGGTGCAGCTTTCTTT. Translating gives CAWSPPGAAFF.

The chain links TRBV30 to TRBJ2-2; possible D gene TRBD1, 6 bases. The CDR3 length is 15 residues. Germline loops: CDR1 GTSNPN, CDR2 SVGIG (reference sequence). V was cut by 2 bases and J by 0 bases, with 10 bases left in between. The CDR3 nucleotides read TGTGCCTGGAGTAGACAGGCCCCGAACACCGGGGAGCTGTTTTTT. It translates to CAWSRQAPNTGELFF.

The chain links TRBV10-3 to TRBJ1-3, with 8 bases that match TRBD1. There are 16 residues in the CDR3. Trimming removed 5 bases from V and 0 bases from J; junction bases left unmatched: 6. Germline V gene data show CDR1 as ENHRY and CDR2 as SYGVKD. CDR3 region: CAISPQGESSGNTIYF. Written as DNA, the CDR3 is TGTGCCATCAGTCCACAGGGGGAAAGCTCTGGAAACACCATATATTTT.

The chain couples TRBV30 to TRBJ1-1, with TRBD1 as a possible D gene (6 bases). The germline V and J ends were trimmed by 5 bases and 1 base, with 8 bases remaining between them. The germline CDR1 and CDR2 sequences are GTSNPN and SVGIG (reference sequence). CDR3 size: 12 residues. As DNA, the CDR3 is TGTGCCTGGTCAGGGGAGAACACTGAAGCTTTCTTT. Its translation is CAWSGENTEAFF. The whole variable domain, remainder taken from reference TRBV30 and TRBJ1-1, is SQTIHQWPATLVQPVGSPLSLECTVEGTSNPNLYWYRQAAGRGLQLLFYSVGIGQISSEVPQNLSASRPQDRQFILSSKKLLLSDSGFYLCAWSGENTEAFFGQGTRLTVV.

DNA for the CDR3: TGTGCCAGCAGCCCAGGGGGTTTGACAAAGCAGTTCTTC. Translation: CASSPGGLTKQFF. J is TRBJ2-1 and V is TRBV7-3; 7 bases fit TRBD1. V lost 5 bases and J lost 11; bases outside the gene matches: 9. Germline V lookup: CDR1 SGHTA, CDR2 FQGTGA. The CDR3 runs 13 residues.

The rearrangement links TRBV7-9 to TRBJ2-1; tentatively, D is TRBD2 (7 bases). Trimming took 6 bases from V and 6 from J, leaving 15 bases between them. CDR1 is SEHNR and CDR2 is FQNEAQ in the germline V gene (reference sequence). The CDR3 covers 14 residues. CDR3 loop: CASSHREGVNEQFF. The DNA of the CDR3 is TGTGCCAGCAGTCACAGGGAGGGGGTCAATGAGCAGTTCTTC. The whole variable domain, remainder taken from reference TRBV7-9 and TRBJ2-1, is DTGVSQNPRHKITKRGQNVTFRCDPISEHNRLYWYRQTLGQGPEFLTYFQNEAQLEKSRLLSDRFSAERPKGSFSTLEIQRTEQGDSAMYLCASSHREGVNEQFFGPGTRLTVL.

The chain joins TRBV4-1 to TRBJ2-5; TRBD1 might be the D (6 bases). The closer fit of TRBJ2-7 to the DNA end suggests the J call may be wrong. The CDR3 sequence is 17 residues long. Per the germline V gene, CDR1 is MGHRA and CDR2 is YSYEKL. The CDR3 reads CASSQGLPGVSSYEQYF. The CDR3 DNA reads TGCGCCAGCAGCCAAGGCCTCCCAGGGGTTTCGTCCTACGAGCAGTACTTC.

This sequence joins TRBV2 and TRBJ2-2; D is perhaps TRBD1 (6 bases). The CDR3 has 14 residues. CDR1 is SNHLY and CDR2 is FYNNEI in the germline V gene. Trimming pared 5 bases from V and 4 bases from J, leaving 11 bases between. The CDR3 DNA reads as TGTGCCAGCAGTCCGGGACACCTCACCGGGGAGCTGTTTTTT. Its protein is CASSPGHLTGELFF.

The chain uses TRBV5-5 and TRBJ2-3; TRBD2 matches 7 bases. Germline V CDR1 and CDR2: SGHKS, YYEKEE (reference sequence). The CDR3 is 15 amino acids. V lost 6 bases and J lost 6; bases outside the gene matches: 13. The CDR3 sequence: CASIKSWGSGDTQYF. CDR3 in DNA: TGTGCCAGCATTAAAAGTTGGGGTAGCGGGGATACGCAGTATTTT.

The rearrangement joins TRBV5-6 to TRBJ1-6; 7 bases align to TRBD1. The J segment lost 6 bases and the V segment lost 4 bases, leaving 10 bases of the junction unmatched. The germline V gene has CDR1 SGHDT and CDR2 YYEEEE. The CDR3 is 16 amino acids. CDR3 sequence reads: CASSPQLGGGNSPLHF. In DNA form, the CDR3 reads TGTGCCAGCAGCCCCCAATTAGGGGGCGGTAATTCACCCCTCCACTTT.

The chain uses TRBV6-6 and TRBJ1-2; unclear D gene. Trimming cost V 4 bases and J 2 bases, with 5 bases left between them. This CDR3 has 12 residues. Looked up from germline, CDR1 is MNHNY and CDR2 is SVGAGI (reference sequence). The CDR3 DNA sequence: TGTGCCAGCAGTTTGGCAAACTATGGCTACACCTTC. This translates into CASSLANYGYTF.

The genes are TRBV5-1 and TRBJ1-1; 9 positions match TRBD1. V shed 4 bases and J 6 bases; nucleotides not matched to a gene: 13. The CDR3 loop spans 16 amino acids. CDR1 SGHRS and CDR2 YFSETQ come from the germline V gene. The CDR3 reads CASSEGTGRLNAEAFF. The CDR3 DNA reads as TGCGCCAGCAGCGAAGGGACAGGGAGGTTAAACGCTGAAGCTTTCTTT.

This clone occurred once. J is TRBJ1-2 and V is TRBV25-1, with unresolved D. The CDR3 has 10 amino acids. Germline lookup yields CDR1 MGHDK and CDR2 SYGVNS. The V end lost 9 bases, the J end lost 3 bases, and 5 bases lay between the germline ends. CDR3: CARNYYGYTF. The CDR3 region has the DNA TGTGCCAGGAACTACTATGGCTACACCTTC.

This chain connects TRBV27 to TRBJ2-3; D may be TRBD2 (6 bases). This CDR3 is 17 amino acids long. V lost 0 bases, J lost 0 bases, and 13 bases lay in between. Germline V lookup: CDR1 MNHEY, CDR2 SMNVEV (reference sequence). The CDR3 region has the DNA TGTGCCAGCAGTTTATCTGGGACTCGCTGGAGCACAGATACGCAGTATTTT. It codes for CASSLSGTRWSTDTQYF.

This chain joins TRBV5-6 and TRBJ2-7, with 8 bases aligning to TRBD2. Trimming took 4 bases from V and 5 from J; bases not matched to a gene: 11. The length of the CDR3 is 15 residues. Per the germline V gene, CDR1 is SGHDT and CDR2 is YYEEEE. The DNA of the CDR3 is TGTGCCAGCAGCACCGGGGGGACTAGGTCGGACGAGCAGTACTTC. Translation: CASSTGGTRSDEQYF.

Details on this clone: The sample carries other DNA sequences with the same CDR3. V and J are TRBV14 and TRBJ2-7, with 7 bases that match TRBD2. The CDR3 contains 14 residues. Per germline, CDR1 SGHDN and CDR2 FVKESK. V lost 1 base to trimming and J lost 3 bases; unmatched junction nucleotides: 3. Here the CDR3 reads CASSQVGGSYEQYF. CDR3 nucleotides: TGTGCCAGCAGCCAAGTTGGCGGGAGCTACGAGCAGTACTTC.

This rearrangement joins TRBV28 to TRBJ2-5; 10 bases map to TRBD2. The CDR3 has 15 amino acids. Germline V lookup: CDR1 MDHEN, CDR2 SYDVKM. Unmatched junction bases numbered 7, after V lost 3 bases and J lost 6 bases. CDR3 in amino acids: CASSLASGSKKTQYF. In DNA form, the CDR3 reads TGTGCCAGCAGTTTGGCTAGCGGGAGCAAAAAGACCCAGTACTTC.

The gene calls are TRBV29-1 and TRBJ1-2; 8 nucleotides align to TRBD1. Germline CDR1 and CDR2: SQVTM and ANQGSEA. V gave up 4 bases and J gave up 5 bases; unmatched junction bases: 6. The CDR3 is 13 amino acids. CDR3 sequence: CSVGDRSPYGYTF. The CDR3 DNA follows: TGCAGCGTTGGGGACAGGTCCCCGTATGGCTACACCTTC.

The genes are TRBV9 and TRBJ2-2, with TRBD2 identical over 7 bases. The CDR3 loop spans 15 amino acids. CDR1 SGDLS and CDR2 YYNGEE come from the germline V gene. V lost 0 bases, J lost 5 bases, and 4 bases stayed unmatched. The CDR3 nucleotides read TGTGCCAGCAGCGTAGCAGCGGGGCTGACCGGGGAGCTGTTTTTT. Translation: CASSVAAGLTGELFF.